The 30 T cell receptor beta chains below were found in one sample sequenced in a study of T cell responses to AZD1222 COVID-19 vaccine. The data were produced by immunoSEQ multiplex PCR, yet TCRdb's version contains in-frame clones alone and is incomplete. The sample gives about 180,000 clones, roughly 92% of which show up once; 2.6% is in the top ten. This specimen consisted of peripheral blood, obtained on day 0 of AZD1222 vaccination. All receptors come from an adult in good health.

The chain uses TRBV5-1 and TRBJ2-7, with D maybe TRBD2 (5 bases). The CDR3 is made up of 14 amino acids. Germline-derived CDR1 and CDR2 are SGHRS and YFSETQ. V was trimmed by 0 bases and J by 0 bases, leaving 7 bases between them. The CDR3 DNA reads TGCGCCAGCAGCTTGGGCGGGTACTCCTACGAGCAGTACTTC. As protein: CASSLGGYSYEQYF.

V is TRBV20-1 and J is TRBJ2-7; tentatively, D is TRBD2 (5 bases). The CDR3 is made up of 11 amino acids. The germline gives CDR1 DFQATT, CDR2 SNEGSKA (reference sequence). V gave up 3 bases and J gave up 4 bases, with 7 bases separating them. Written as DNA, the CDR3 is TGCAGTGCTAGTGAGGGATACGAGCAGTACTTC. This codes for CSASEGYEQYF.

The genes are TRBV30 and TRBJ2-3; TRBD2 is a possible D gene (6 bases). Germline assignment: CDR1 GTSNPN and CDR2 SVGIG (reference sequence). The CDR3 consists of 13 residues. Trimming took off 2 bases at V and 6 bases at J, with 12 bases between the two ends. The CDR3 reads CAWSPTSLDTQYF. The CDR3 bases are TGTGCCTGGAGTCCAACTAGCTTGGATACGCAGTATTTT.

The chain employs TRBV5-1 and TRBJ1-2; 9 bases are a match to TRBD1. Germline CDR1 SGHRS, CDR2 YFSETQ. The V segment lost 4 bases and the J segment 7 bases; nucleotides outside the gene matches: 11. This CDR3 has 15 residues. The CDR3 loop is CASSVPGQGSAGYTF. In nucleotides, the CDR3 is TGCGCCAGCAGCGTACCGGGACAGGGATCGGCTGGCTACACCTTC.

The J gene is TRBJ2-2, the V gene TRBV6-6; TRBD2 matches at 13 bases. V was clipped by 6 bases and J by 1 base; unmatched bases: 5. This CDR3 comprises 17 residues. Germline V gene sequence: CDR1 MNHNY, CDR2 SVGAGI (reference sequence). In DNA, the CDR3 is TGTGCCAGCAGCCGAGGGACTAGCGGGAAGAACACCGGGGAGCTGTTTTTT. Protein sequence: CASSRGTSGKNTGELFF.

The table lists this clone with a few counts. The V and J genes are TRBV9 and TRBJ2-1, with a tentative D call TRBD2 (5 bases). Germline V gene sequence: CDR1 SGDLS, CDR2 YYNGEE. Trimming took 4 bases from V and 0 from J, leaving 14 bases between them. The CDR3 is 16 residues long. In DNA form, the CDR3 reads TGTGCCAGCAGCTCCCGAGGGAGCTTCTCCTACAATGAGCAGTTCTTC. This encodes CASSSRGSFSYNEQFF.

The chain combines TRBV7-9 with TRBJ1-3; 7 positions agree with TRBD1. J gave up 4 bases and V 0 bases, and 3 bases lay outside the gene matches. This CDR3 has 15 residues. Germline V gene lookup returns CDR1 SEHNR and CDR2 FQNEAQ (reference sequence). The CDR3 spells CASSLAGGWGNTIYF. CDR3 DNA: TGTGCCAGCAGCTTAGCAGGGGGCTGGGGAAACACCATATATTTT.

This chain links TRBV13 with TRBJ2-7; 8 bases agree with TRBD2. The CDR3 length is 15 residues. Germline assignment: CDR1 PRHDT and CDR2 FYEKMQ (reference sequence). The V and J ends lost 3 bases and 4 bases, in that order; junction bases with no gene match: 8. CDR3 sequence: CASSFRGGPVYEQYF. In nucleotides, the CDR3 is TGTGCCAGCAGCTTCCGCGGGGGGCCGGTGTACGAGCAGTACTTC.

This chain links TRBV7-2 with TRBJ2-3; 9 nucleotides line up with TRBD2. The CDR3 spans 16 residues. The V gene end was trimmed by 5 bases and the J gene end by 4 bases; junction bases not matched to a gene: 10. Germline CDR1 is SGHTA and CDR2 is FQGNSA. This CDR3 is CASSVLGAGGADTQYF. The CDR3 DNA reads as TGTGCCAGCAGCGTCCTGGGCGCGGGAGGGGCAGATACGCAGTATTTT.

This rearrangement joins TRBV6-5 to TRBJ1-2, with D possibly matching TRBD1 (5 bases). Germline values: CDR1 MNHEY, CDR2 SVGAGI. The CDR3 has 10 amino acids. V was shortened by 7 bases and J by 7 bases, with 7 bases between the two germline ends. CDR3 nucleotides: TGTGCCAGCATTGGGGGTGGCTACACCTTC. Residues: CASIGGGYTF.

The chain links TRBV6-6 to TRBJ2-1; 8 bases agree with TRBD1. The CDR3 extends over 17 amino acids. The ends lost 5 bases at V and 3 bases at J; junction bases unmatched: 12. The germline gives CDR1 MNHNY, CDR2 SVGAGI (reference sequence). The CDR3 bases are TGTGCCAGCAGTCCTACTGGGACAGGAAGAGACTACAATGAGCAGTTCTTC. It yields the protein CASSPTGTGRDYNEQFF.

CDR3: CASSFWGSGTEAFF. For the CDR3, the DNA is TGCGCCAGCAGCTTTTGGGGTTCCGGGACTGAAGCTTTCTTT. The V call is TRBV5-1, the J call TRBJ1-1; D is unclear. This CDR3 contains 14 residues. V lost 2 bases and J 5 bases, leaving 13 bases between the germline ends. Germline values: CDR1 SGHRS, CDR2 YFSETQ.

CDR3 coding DNA: TGCGCCAGCAGCCAAGCCCAAAACACCGGGGAGCTGTTTTTT. It specifies CASSQAQNTGELFF. The genes are TRBV4-1 and TRBJ2-2; D not certain. The CDR3 is 14 amino acids. V was trimmed by 1 base and J by 2 bases, leaving 5 bases between them. Germline CDR1 is MGHRA and CDR2 is YSYEKL.

On this clone itself: Germline and junction disagree at one end, which may indicate a read error. The chain couples TRBV7-9 to TRBJ2-7; 10 bases agree with TRBD2. Germline values: CDR1 SEHNR, CDR2 FQNEAQ (reference sequence). The CDR3 covers 14 residues. The CDR3 DNA reads TGTGCCAGCAGCCTAGCGGGGGTAACCTACGAGCAGTACTTC. Its translation is CASSLAGVTYEQYF.

The chain employs TRBV9 and TRBJ2-1; 9 nucleotides agree with TRBD2. This CDR3 comprises 17 residues. In germline, CDR1 is SGDLS, CDR2 YYNGEE. After removal of 0 bases from V and 0 bases from J, the junction contained 4 bases not matched to a gene. Here the CDR3 DNA reads TGTGCCAGCAGCGTAGTTGGTAGCGGGAGCTCCTACAATGAGCAGTTCTTC. Translated, it gives CASSVVGSGSSYNEQFF.

Written as DNA, the CDR3 is TGTGCCAGCAGTTTATTCTTCAGGGGGATGATGAACACTGAAGCTTTCTTT. This sequence encodes CASSLFFRGMMNTEAFF. This chain connects TRBV27 to TRBJ1-1; 7 bases map to TRBD1. The CDR3 is 17 residues long. With V trimmed by 1 base and J by 0 bases, 8 bases remained unmatched. The germline V gene has CDR1 MNHEY and CDR2 SMNVEV (reference sequence).

V and J are TRBV15 and TRBJ1-1; possibly TRBD1 for D (5 bases). CDR3 length equals 15 residues. Trimming cost V 0 bases and J 7 bases, with 15 bases left between them. Germline values: CDR1 LNHNV, CDR2 YYDKDF (reference sequence). The CDR3 DNA follows: TGTGCCACCAGCAGAGAGGAGAGGGGCGGAGGTGAAGCTTTCTTT. Protein: CATSREERGGGEAFF.

The J gene is TRBJ2-3, the V gene TRBV18; D uncertain. The CDR3 runs to 15 residues. Germline V gene lookup returns CDR1 KGHSH and CDR2 LQKENI. Trimming took 2 bases from V and 2 from J, leaving 11 bases between them. Here the CDR3 reads CASSPKTPPTDTQYF. CDR3 coding DNA: TGTGCCAGCTCACCAAAGACTCCGCCCACAGATACGCAGTATTTT.

The gene calls are TRBV4-1 and TRBJ2-1; D could derive from TRBD1 or TRBD2 (5 bases each). CDR1 is MGHRA and CDR2 is YSYEKL in the germline V gene. The CDR3 spans 15 residues. The V end was cut by 4 bases, the J end by 0 bases, with 10 bases between. DNA of the CDR3: TGCGCCAGCAGCCTCGAGGGGAGCTCCTACAATGAGCAGTTCTTC. It specifies CASSLEGSSYNEQFF.

The chain combines TRBV7-6 with TRBJ2-2; D is possibly TRBD2 (6 bases). Trimming took 3 bases from V and 0 from J, leaving 11 bases between them. The CDR3 extends over 16 amino acids. Per germline, CDR1 SGHVS and CDR2 FNYEAQ. This CDR3 is CASSFGTPANTGELFF. CDR3 bases: TGTGCCAGCAGCTTTGGGACTCCCGCGAACACCGGGGAGCTGTTTTTT.

The chain couples TRBV29-1 to TRBJ2-5; 10 nucleotides align to TRBD1. Germline CDR1 is SQVTM and CDR2 is ANQGSEA. The ends lost 3 bases at V and 5 bases at J; junction bases unmatched: 6. This CDR3 is 14 amino acids long. The CDR3 loop is CSVEGDRGGETQYF. The CDR3 DNA sequence: TGCAGCGTTGAGGGGGACAGGGGCGGGGAGACCCAGTACTTC.

This chain connects TRBV6-5 to TRBJ1-5; possibly TRBD1 for D (5 bases). V was trimmed by 4 bases and J by 6 bases, leaving 13 bases between them. The CDR3 loop spans 14 amino acids. From germline, CDR1 is MNHEY and CDR2 SVGAGI. In DNA form, the CDR3 reads TGTGCCAGCAGTTTCGACCCCGGGGGTCAGCCCCAGCATTTT. Protein sequence: CASSFDPGGQPQHF.

The V gene is TRBV2, the J gene TRBJ1-3, with D unresolved. Trimming left V 4 bases short and J 1 base short, with 5 bases between. CDR1 and CDR2 (germline): SNHLY, FYNNEI. This CDR3 comprises 13 residues. The CDR3 protein is CASSVISGNTIYF. CDR3 DNA sequence: TGTGCCAGCAGTGTGATTTCTGGAAACACCATATATTTT.

The chain links TRBV6-4 to TRBJ2-3, with TRBD2 as a possible D gene (5 bases). The CDR3 totals 14 residues. CDR1 is MRHNA and CDR2 is SNTAGT in the germline V gene. V was shortened by 2 bases and J by 2 bases, with 8 bases between the two germline ends. The DNA for the CDR3 is TGTGCCAGCAGTGACAGAGGACTCACAGATACGCAGTATTTT. The encoded protein is CASSDRGLTDTQYF.

This clone is a singleton in its sample. The V gene is TRBV18, the J gene TRBJ2-3; the D is unclear. The CDR3 length is 13 residues. Trimming left V 5 bases short and J 1 base short, with 7 bases between. Germline V gene lookup returns CDR1 KGHSH and CDR2 LQKENI. The CDR3 reads CASSNGGTDTQYF. The CDR3 DNA reads as TGTGCCAGCTCAAATGGGGGCACAGATACGCAGTATTTT.

The rearrangement uses TRBV3-1 (or the pseudogene TRBV3-2) and TRBJ2-5; maybe TRBD2 (6 bases). The CDR3 is made up of 14 amino acids. Germline V gene sequence: CDR1 LGHDT, CDR2 YNNKEL (reference sequence). With 4 bases removed from V and 4 bases from J, the gap between germline ends came to 13 bases. CDR3 DNA: TGTGCCAGCAGCCTCCTTGGCGGGGCAGAGACCCAGTACTTC. As protein: CASSLLGGAETQYF.

V usage is TRBV6-5 and J usage is TRBJ2-3, with a weak D call TRBD1 (6 bases). The germline V gene has CDR1 MNHEY and CDR2 SVGAGI. Trimming removed 8 bases at V and 7 bases at J, with 19 bases between. The CDR3 covers 14 residues. The chain's CDR3 is CASGVGARGNTQYF. The CDR3 coding sequence is TGTGCCAGCGGCGTGGGGGCGCGTGGGAATACGCAGTATTTT.

Concerning this clone itself: The sample holds other DNA sequences that translate to the same CDR3. This sequence joins TRBV5-1 and TRBJ1-5; possibly TRBD1 for D (6 bases). This CDR3 has 15 residues. From germline, CDR1 is SGHRS and CDR2 YFSETQ. V dropped 0 bases and J dropped 4 bases, with 11 bases sitting between them. CDR3 sequence (DNA): TGCGCCAGCAGCTTGGGGGACACAGGGAATCAGCCCCAGCATTTT. Residues: CASSLGDTGNQPQHF.

This sequence joins TRBV5-6 and TRBJ1-2; no reliable D call. Deletions cut 1 base from V and 6 bases from J, with 7 bases between. Germline CDR1 and CDR2: SGHDT and YYEEEE. The CDR3 sequence is 12 residues long. CDR3 protein: CASSLQGNGYTF. CDR3 nucleotides: TGTGCCAGCAGCTTGCAAGGAAATGGCTACACCTTC.

This rearrangement joins TRBV10-1 to TRBJ1-1; D gene unclear. Trimming left V 6 bases short and J 1 base short, with 9 bases between. The CDR3 is made up of 13 amino acids. Germline assignment: CDR1 WNHNN and CDR2 SYGVQD (reference sequence). The CDR3 nucleotides are TGCGCCAGCAGCCCTACAGCGAACACTGAAGCTTTCTTT. Translation: CASSPTANTEAFF.